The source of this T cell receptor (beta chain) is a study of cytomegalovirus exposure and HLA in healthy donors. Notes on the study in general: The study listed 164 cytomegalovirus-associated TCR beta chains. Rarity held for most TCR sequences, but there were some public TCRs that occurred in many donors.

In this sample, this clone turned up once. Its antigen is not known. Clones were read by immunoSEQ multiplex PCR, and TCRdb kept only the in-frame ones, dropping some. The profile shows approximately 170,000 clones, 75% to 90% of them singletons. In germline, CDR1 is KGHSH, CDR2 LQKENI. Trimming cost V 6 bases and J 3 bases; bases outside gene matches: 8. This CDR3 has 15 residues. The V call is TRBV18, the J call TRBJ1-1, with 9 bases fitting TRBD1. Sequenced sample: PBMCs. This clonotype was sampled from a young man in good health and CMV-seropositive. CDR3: CASSFGTGMDTEAFF. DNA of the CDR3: TGTGCCAGCTCGTTTGGGACAGGGATGGACACTGAAGCTTTCTTT. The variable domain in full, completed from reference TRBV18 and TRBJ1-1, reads NAGVMQNPRHLVRRRGQEARLRCSPMKGHSHVYWYRQLPEEGLKFMVYLQKENIIDESGMPKERFSAEFPKEGPSILRIQQVVRGDSAAYFCASSFGTGMDTEAFFGQGTRLTVV.